This T cell receptor (beta chain) was sequenced for a study of T-cell memory formation after mild COVID-19. At the level of the study: Largely donor-specific sequence clusters came from two donors.

As to this clonotype: The target antigen is unknown.

Broader study findings: Later expanders leaned CD4+, whereas clones that contracted between day 15 and 85 were balanced CD4/CD8.

5'RACE with constant-segment primers yielded barcoded, UMI-tagged TCR alpha and TCR beta cDNA libraries. A single record per CDR3 protein comes from TCRdb applying MiXCR to the 5' RACE reads. The sample lists about 340,000 distinct CDR3 sequences, 14% occurring once. The germline V and J ends were trimmed by 0 bases and 8 bases, with 18 bases remaining between them. This CDR3 is 16 amino acids long. The germline CDR1 and CDR2 sequences are SGHNT and YYREEE (reference sequence). This chain uses TRBV5-4 with TRBJ2-1; D is possibly TRBD2 (6 bases). This receptor was taken from a young man who had mild COVID-19 (a few samples of this study predate the infection). Cell type and time point are not known. The sample comprised PBMCs or a T cell subset sorted from them (not recorded which). CDR3 DNA sequence: TGTGCCAGCAGCTTGGGTGTTGGGGAGGTACTAGATGAGCAGTTCTTC. It specifies CASSLGVGEVLDEQFF.